Below, 25 T cell receptor beta chains from the same sample are listed, as sequenced in a study of cytomegalovirus exposure and HLA in healthy donors. It was with 60 Vbeta and 13 Jbeta primers that the PCR ran. Clones were sequenced by immunoSEQ multiplex PCR, and TCRdb holds only the in-frame ones, with some missing. Of fewer than 250,000 clones detected, about 77% appear once; the ten largest clones hold about 5%. The sample consisted of PBMCs. The receptors were gathered from a young man in good health and CMV-seropositive.

The chain links TRBV7-3 to TRBJ2-5; 14 bases are shared with TRBD2. Germline CDR1 reads SGHTA; CDR2 reads FQGTGA. The V segment lost 4 bases and the J segment 4 bases; nucleotides outside the gene matches: 8. The CDR3 is made up of 17 amino acids. CDR3 amino acids: CASSSLGLAGGGETQYF. The CDR3 DNA sequence: TGTGCCAGCAGCTCTCTCGGACTAGCGGGAGGTGGAGAGACCCAGTACTTC. Drawing the rest from reference TRBV7-3 and TRBJ2-5, the complete variable domain is GAGVSQTPSNKVTEKGKYVELRCDPISGHTALYWYRQSLGQGPEFLIYFQGTGAADDSGLPNDRFFAVRPEGSVSTLKIQRTERGDSAVYLCASSSLGLAGGGETQYFGPGTRLLVL.

V and J are TRBV28 and TRBJ2-4; D gene unclear. The CDR3 has 15 amino acids. The V gene's germline CDR1 is MDHEN and CDR2 SYDVKM. V was pared by 3 bases and J by 4 bases, with 13 bases between. DNA of the CDR3: TGTGCCAGCAGTTTGTTCCGACATATTAAAAACATTCAGTACTTC. Its protein product is CASSLFRHIKNIQYF.

The genes are TRBV5-6 and TRBJ2-7, with D perhaps matching TRBD1 (6 bases). This CDR3 spans 16 amino acids. Per the germline V gene, CDR1 is SGHDT and CDR2 is YYEEEE. Deletions cut 2 bases from V and 1 base from J, with 16 bases between. Written as DNA, the CDR3 is TGTGCCAGCAGCTTTGGGTTGCAGGGGCGATCCTACGAGCAGTACTTC. Amino acids: CASSFGLQGRSYEQYF.

V is TRBV29-1 and J is TRBJ1-5; 7 positions match TRBD1. The CDR3 has 14 amino acids. The germline CDR1 and CDR2 sequences are SQVTM and ANQGSEA. V shed 5 bases and J 4 bases; nucleotides not matched to a gene: 8. The CDR3 region has the DNA TGCAGCGTTTTAGTAGGGGGCGCGAATCAGCCCCAGCATTTT. Translating gives CSVLVGGANQPQHF.

This chain links TRBV5-6 with TRBJ2-5; D may be TRBD1 (6 bases). The CDR3 sequence is 15 residues long. The germline V and J ends were trimmed by 0 bases and 5 bases, with 14 bases remaining between them. Germline assignment: CDR1 SGHDT and CDR2 YYEEEE. The CDR3 DNA is TGTGCCAGCAGCTTGGTTCACAGGGTGGGGGAGACCCAGTACTTC. It is translated as CASSLVHRVGETQYF.

V usage is TRBV11-2 and J usage is TRBJ2-2, with D possibly TRBD2 on 6 matching bases. V was pared by 5 bases and J by 0 bases, with 10 bases between. CDR3 length: 15 residues. Germline V gene data show CDR1 as SGHAT and CDR2 as FQNNGV. Here the CDR3 DNA reads TGTGCCAGCAGCCTGAGGACTACGAACACCGGGGAGCTGTTTTTT. It specifies CASSLRTTNTGELFF.

The chain uses TRBV6-6 and TRBJ1-6; 7 bases line up with TRBD1. With 2 bases clipped from V and 10 bases from J, the junction kept 5 bases outside the gene matches. Germline loops: CDR1 MNHNY, CDR2 SVGAGI (reference sequence). This CDR3 has 14 amino acids. The CDR3 nucleotides are TGTGCCAGCAGTTACACGAGACAGGGATCACCCCTCCACTTT. Residues: CASSYTRQGSPLHF.

This clone was picked up one time. The DNA of the CDR3 is TGTGCCAGCAGCTCCCCCTCGCGGGGGGGGATAGATACGCAGTATTTT. It specifies CASSSPSRGGIDTQYF. J is TRBJ2-3 and V is TRBV7-2, with 9 bases that match TRBD2. V shed 4 bases and J 5 bases; nucleotides not matched to a gene: 10. Germline-derived CDR1 and CDR2 are SGHTA and FQGNSA. The CDR3 has 16 residues.

The genes are TRBV4-2 and TRBJ2-7; D may be TRBD1 (6 bases). The length of the CDR3 is 12 residues. V was clipped by 4 bases and J by 3 bases, with 7 bases between them. Germline V gene data show CDR1 as LGHNA and CDR2 as YNFKEQ. CDR3 DNA sequence: TGTGCCAGCAGCCTACAGGGCTACGAGCAGTACTTC. Encoded protein: CASSLQGYEQYF.

This clone was seen a handful of times. This sequence joins TRBV25-1 and TRBJ2-6, with D hard to call. Deletions cut 3 bases from V and 4 bases from J, with 10 bases between. The germline V gene has CDR1 MGHDK and CDR2 SYGVNS. This CDR3 comprises 15 residues. CDR3 in amino acids: CASSDFRSGANVLTF. In DNA, the CDR3 is TGTGCCAGCAGTGACTTCCGGTCGGGGGCCAACGTCCTGACTTTC.

The V call is TRBV6-6, the J call TRBJ2-5, with D maybe TRBD1 (5 bases). This CDR3 region has 13 residues. CDR1 MNHNY and CDR2 SVGAGI come from the germline V gene (reference sequence). Deletions cut 4 bases from V and 4 bases from J, with 10 bases between. CDR3: CASSLAGIETQYF. In DNA, the CDR3 is TGTGCCAGCAGTTTGGCAGGGATAGAGACCCAGTACTTC.

The V and J genes are TRBV2 and TRBJ2-5, with 7 positions matching TRBD1. The V and J ends lost 5 bases and 4 bases, in that order; junction bases with no gene match: 7. CDR1 is SNHLY, CDR2 FYNNEI, per germline. The CDR3 is 14 residues long. CDR3: CASSQTGSGETQYF. The CDR3 DNA reads TGTGCCAGCAGTCAGACAGGGAGTGGAGAGACCCAGTACTTC.

The V call is TRBV4-3, the J call TRBJ1-5, with D perhaps TRBD1 (5 bases). Between the trimmed V and J ends, which lost 1 base and 1 base, there was a span of 14 bases. The CDR3 is 17 residues long. Per the germline V gene, CDR1 is LGHNA and CDR2 is YSLEER. CDR3 loop: CASSQGDRGLSNQPQHF. The DNA of the CDR3 is TGCGCCAGCAGCCAAGGAGATAGGGGTTTAAGCAATCAGCCCCAGCATTTT.

The chain recombines TRBV30 with TRBJ1-5; D is perhaps TRBD1 (5 bases). The CDR3 has 14 residues. The V gene lost 3 bases and the J gene lost 4 bases, with 13 bases spanning the gap. In germline, CDR1 is GTSNPN, CDR2 SVGIG (reference sequence). This CDR3 reads CAWRAGGRNQPQHF. The CDR3 DNA is TGTGCCTGGAGGGCCGGGGGTCGGAATCAGCCCCAGCATTTT.

The rearrangement uses TRBV7-3 and TRBJ2-5; 7 bases fit TRBD2. The CDR3 totals 13 residues. With V trimmed by 5 bases and J by 5 bases, 5 bases remained unmatched. Germline V gene sequence: CDR1 SGHTA, CDR2 FQGTGA. This CDR3 reads CASSPRGDETQYF. The DNA for the CDR3 is TGTGCCAGCAGCCCTCGGGGGGACGAGACCCAGTACTTC.

The V gene is TRBV4-2, the J gene TRBJ2-7; 13 nucleotides match TRBD2. V lost 4 bases and J lost 3; bases outside the gene matches: 9. Germline assignment: CDR1 LGHNA and CDR2 YNFKEQ. The CDR3 extends over 17 amino acids. CDR3 DNA sequence: TGTGCCAGCAGCCCGACCGTGACTAGCGGGAGGAACTACGAGCAGTACTTC. Translated, it gives CASSPTVTSGRNYEQYF.

The V call is TRBV7-9, the J call TRBJ1-2; D is unresolved. The CDR3 is 17 amino acids. V was trimmed by 0 bases and J by 4 bases, leaving 18 bases between them. Germline CDR1 and CDR2: SEHNR and FQNEAQ (reference sequence). CDR3: CASSLAGGSERSYGYTF. Written as DNA, the CDR3 is TGTGCCAGCAGCTTAGCCGGCGGCTCCGAGCGGAGCTATGGCTACACCTTC.

This rearrangement joins TRBV4-2 to TRBJ1-3; weak D call: TRBD1 (5 bases). The CDR3 spans 18 residues. From germline, CDR1 is LGHNA and CDR2 YNFKEQ. Trimming removed 2 bases at V and 3 bases at J, with 20 bases between. CDR3 nucleotides: TGTGCCAGCAGCCAACCTCGCACAGGTACGCCGGGTGGAAACACCATATATTTT. Protein product: CASSQPRTGTPGGNTIYF.

This chain uses TRBV15 with TRBJ1-2; D unresolved. The CDR3 runs 13 residues. V was pared by 0 bases and J by 5 bases, with 7 bases between. Germline CDR1 reads LNHNV; CDR2 reads YYDKDF (reference sequence). The CDR3 sequence: CATSRDTLYGYTF. CDR3 DNA: TGTGCCACCAGCAGAGACACGCTATATGGCTACACCTTC.

This chain connects TRBV7-6 to TRBJ2-7, with 8 bases aligning to TRBD2. With V trimmed by 5 bases and J by 2 bases, 8 bases remained unmatched. CDR1 is SGHVS and CDR2 is FNYEAQ in the germline V gene. The CDR3 runs to 15 residues. The DNA for the CDR3 is TGTGCCAGCAGCAGAAGCGGCGGGGGGACCTACGAGCAGTACTTC. Residues: CASSRSGGGTYEQYF.

The J gene is TRBJ1-2, the V gene TRBV19; 7 bases line up with TRBD1. Germline lookup yields CDR1 LNHDA and CDR2 SQIVND (reference sequence). The junction had 9 bases not matched to a gene; V was cut back by 10 bases and J by 7 bases. The CDR3 sequence is 12 residues long. Written as DNA, the CDR3 is TGTGCCACCGGAGGGGGCTTAGGTGGCTACACCTTC. Translating gives CATGGGLGGYTF.

This rearrangement joins TRBV30 to TRBJ1-1; D perhaps matches TRBD1 (6 bases). Trimming removed 3 bases from V and 1 base from J, with 18 bases in between. Germline CDR1 is GTSNPN and CDR2 is SVGIG (reference sequence). The CDR3 is made up of 16 amino acids. The CDR3 sequence is CAWSHGVGGANTEAFF. For the CDR3, the DNA is TGTGCCTGGAGCCATGGGGTCGGGGGGGCGAACACTGAAGCTTTCTTT.

The V call is TRBV7-9, the J call TRBJ2-1, with 8 nucleotides matching TRBD2. V was pared by 11 bases and J by 6 bases, with 9 bases of the junction left unmatched. CDR1 SEHNR and CDR2 FQNEAQ come from the germline V gene (reference sequence). CDR3 length: 13 residues. Here the CDR3 reads CALTRGGRNEQFF. CDR3 in DNA: TGTGCCCTGACCCGGGGGGGACGCAATGAGCAGTTCTTC.

The J gene is TRBJ1-2, the V gene TRBV9, with 7 bases fitting TRBD1. The V gene end was trimmed by 0 bases and the J gene end by 3 bases; junction bases not matched to a gene: 11. Germline CDR1 SGDLS, CDR2 YYNGEE. The CDR3 has 17 residues. This CDR3 reads CASSVARTGESDYGYTF. Written as DNA, the CDR3 is TGTGCCAGCAGCGTAGCTCGGACAGGAGAAAGTGACTATGGCTACACCTTC.

J is TRBJ1-4 and V is TRBV11-2; 9 positions match TRBD1. The germline V gene encodes CDR1 SGHAT and CDR2 FQNNGV. The trim removed 5 bases at V and 2 bases at J, leaving 6 bases unmatched. This CDR3 is built from 16 residues. The CDR3, as DNA: TGTGCCAGCAGCGCACAGGGGGCGCAGACTAATGAAAAACTGTTTTTT. It yields the protein CASSAQGAQTNEKLFF.